The clone carrying this T cell receptor (beta chain) was detected once. As handled by the study authors: From reference gene primer amplification, estimates of nucleated cell counts were derived. Assay used: immunoSEQ multiplex PCR; TCRdb lists only in-frame clones, some missing. V, J and clone size were drawn from that table, and D and trimming were deduced from the DNA. The sample records 130,000 or so clones, roughly 86% being singletons. This specimen belongs to a study of blood T cell repertoires in COVID-19. Study-level background: The samples span acute and convalescent COVID-19 from the United States, Italy and Spain. T cells, B-cell-depleted T cells, or PBMCs provided the cDNA or gDNA that served as material.

The CDR3 has 15 amino acids. The source material was peripheral blood. The J gene is TRBJ2-7, the V gene TRBV7-5; the table's D call of TRBD2 was not tested on the DNA. TRBV7-5 is noted as a pseudogene. The TCR was taken from a human donor in a cohort sampled during active COVID-19. CDR3 sequence (DNA): TGTGCCAGAAGCCCTGCGGGGGGCCACCCCTACGAGCAGTACTTC. Its translation is CARSPAGGHPYEQYF.